This record looks at one T cell receptor (beta chain) sequence and its context. What it binds is not known. The entry originates in a study of cytomegalovirus exposure and HLA in healthy donors. Findings and limits, study-wide: It was only CMV serostatus that was available as immune exposure information.

This PCR relied on a set of 60 Vbeta primers and 13 Jbeta primers. Clones were read by immunoSEQ multiplex PCR, and TCRdb kept only the in-frame ones, dropping some. This sample yields more than 95,000 clones, of which around 80% are seen a single time; 6.5% to 8.5% belongs to the top ten. This CDR3 has 12 amino acids. Germline V gives CDR1 GTSNPN, CDR2 SVGIG (reference sequence). V trimming: 2 bases; J trimming: 3 bases; junction bases outside the gene matches: 0. The V gene is TRBV30, the J gene TRBJ2-7; TRBD1 matches 8 bases. The TCR was taken from a man aged 25-40 years in good health and CMV-seropositive. The specimen sequenced was PBMCs. The CDR3 DNA sequence: TGTGCCTGGAGTACAGGGGGCTACGAGCAGTACTTC. Protein: CAWSTGGYEQYF.